This TCR beta chain was identified in a study of T cell responses to AZD1222 COVID-19 vaccine. Study results and limitations: Recipients of AZD1222 seropositive at baseline numbered only 5 or 6. Clonal diversity was possibly underestimated, and white British individuals and females predominated among donors.

Concerning this clone itself: Its specificity is not known.

The repertoire was sequenced with immunoSEQ multiplex PCR; TCRdb's copy has only in-frame clones and lacks some. This table holds roughly 160,000 clones, around nine tenths found once. The TCR sequence derives from an adult who received the AZD1222 COVID-19 vaccine. The sample here was peripheral blood, taken 28 days after the second AZD1222 dose.

CDR3 region: CASSQQGQGAEAFF. The CDR3 nucleotides are TGCGCCAGCAGCCAACAGGGGCAGGGCGCTGAAGCTTTCTTT. The chain is built from TRBV4-3 and TRBJ1-1, with D maybe TRBD1 (6 bases). With 2 bases removed from V and 6 bases from J, the gap between germline ends came to 13 bases. Germline V lookup: CDR1 LGHNA, CDR2 YSLEER. The CDR3 is 14 residues long.